The sequence of this T cell receptor beta chain was determined in a study of CD8 T cells in ankylosing spondylitis. Study observations and caveats: Researchers reportedly found disease-linked clones significantly enriched in matched ankylosing spondylitis synovial fluid.

In regard to this clonotype: The target antigen is unknown.

Quantitative barcoded 5'-RACE was used to prepare TCR beta libraries. TCRdb analysed the 5' RACE reads with MiXCR anew, one entry per CDR3 protein. The table has fewer than 200,000 distinct CDR3 sequences, 9.8% seen once. The CDR3 has 12 residues. Germline CDR1 and CDR2: SEHNR and FQNEAQ (reference sequence). The ends were cut back, 8 bases at V and 0 bases at J, with 5 bases in the middle. The sequencing sample was made of blood, either unsorted or a sorted T cell fraction (not recorded which). This chain joins TRBV7-9 and TRBJ1-3; D unresolved. The origin of this receptor is a female donor with ankylosing spondylitis or in good health (not recorded which). CDR3 amino acids: CASPVSGNTIYF. For the CDR3, the DNA is TGTGCCAGCCCAGTCTCTGGAAACACCATATATTTT.